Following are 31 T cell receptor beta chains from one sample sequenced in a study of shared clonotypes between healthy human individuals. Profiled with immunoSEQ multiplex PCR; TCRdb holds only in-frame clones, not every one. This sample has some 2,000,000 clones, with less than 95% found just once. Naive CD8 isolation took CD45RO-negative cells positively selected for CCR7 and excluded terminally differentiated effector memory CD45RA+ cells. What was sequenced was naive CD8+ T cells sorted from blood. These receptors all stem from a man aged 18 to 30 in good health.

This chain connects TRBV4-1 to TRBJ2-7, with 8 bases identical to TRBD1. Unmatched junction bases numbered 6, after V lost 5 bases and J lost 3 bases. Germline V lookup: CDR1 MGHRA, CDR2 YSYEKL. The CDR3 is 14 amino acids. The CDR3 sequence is CASSERQGNYEQYF. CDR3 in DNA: TGCGCCAGCAGCGAAAGACAGGGGAACTACGAGCAGTACTTC.

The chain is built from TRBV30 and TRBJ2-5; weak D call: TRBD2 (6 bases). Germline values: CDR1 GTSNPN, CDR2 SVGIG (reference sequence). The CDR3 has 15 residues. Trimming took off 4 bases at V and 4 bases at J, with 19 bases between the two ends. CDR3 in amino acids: CAWTSGLLSGETQYF. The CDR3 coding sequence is TGTGCCTGGACGTCTGGACTCCTTAGCGGAGAGACCCAGTACTTC.

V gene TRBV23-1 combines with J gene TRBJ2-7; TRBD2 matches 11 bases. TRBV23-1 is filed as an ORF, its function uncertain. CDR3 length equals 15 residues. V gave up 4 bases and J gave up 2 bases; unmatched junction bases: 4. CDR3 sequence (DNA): TGCGCCAGCAGTCCAACTAGCGGGGGCCCCTACGAGCAGTACTTC. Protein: CASSPTSGGPYEQYF.

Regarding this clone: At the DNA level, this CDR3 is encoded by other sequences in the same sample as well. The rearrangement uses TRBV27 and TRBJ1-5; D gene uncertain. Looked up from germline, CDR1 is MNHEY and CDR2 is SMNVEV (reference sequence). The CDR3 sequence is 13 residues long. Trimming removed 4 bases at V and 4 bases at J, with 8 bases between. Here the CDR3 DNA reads TGTGCCAGCAGTTCGGGCCTGAATCAGCCCCAGCATTTT. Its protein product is CASSSGLNQPQHF.

CDR3 sequence: CASRQGWGYTF. CDR3 nucleotides: TGCGCCAGCAGACAGGGTTGGGGCTACACCTTC. The rearrangement uses TRBV10-1 and TRBJ1-2; possibly TRBD1 for D (6 bases). CDR3 length: 11 residues. Between the trimmed V and J ends, which lost 6 bases and 8 bases, there was a span of 10 bases. Germline V gene data show CDR1 as WNHNN and CDR2 as SYGVQD (reference sequence).

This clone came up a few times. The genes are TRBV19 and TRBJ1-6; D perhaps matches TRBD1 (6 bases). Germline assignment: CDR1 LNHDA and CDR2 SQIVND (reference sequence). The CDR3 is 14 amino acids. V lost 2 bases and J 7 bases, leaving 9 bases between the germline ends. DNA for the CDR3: TGTGCCAGTAGTATAAGGGACAACAATTCACCCCTCCACTTT. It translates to CASSIRDNNSPLHF.

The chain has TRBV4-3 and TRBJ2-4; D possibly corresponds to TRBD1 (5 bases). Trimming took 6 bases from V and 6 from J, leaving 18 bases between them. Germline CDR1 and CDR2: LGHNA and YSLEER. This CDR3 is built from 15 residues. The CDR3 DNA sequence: TGCGCCAGCAGTCCAGGGATAGAAAGGGTAAACATTCAGTACTTC. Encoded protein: CASSPGIERVNIQYF.

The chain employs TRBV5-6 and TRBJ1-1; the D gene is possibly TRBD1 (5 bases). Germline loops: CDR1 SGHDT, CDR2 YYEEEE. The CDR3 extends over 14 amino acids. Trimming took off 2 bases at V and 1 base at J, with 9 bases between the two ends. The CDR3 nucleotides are TGTGCCAGCAGCTTCGGGGCGGGGAACACTGAAGCTTTCTTT. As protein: CASSFGAGNTEAFF. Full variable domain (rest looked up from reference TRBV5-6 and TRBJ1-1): DAGVTQSPTHLIKTRGQQVTLRCSPKSGHDTVSWYQQALGQGPQFIFQYYEEEERQRGNFPDRFSGHQFPNYSSELNVNALLLGDSALYLCASSFGAGNTEAFFGQGTRLTVV.

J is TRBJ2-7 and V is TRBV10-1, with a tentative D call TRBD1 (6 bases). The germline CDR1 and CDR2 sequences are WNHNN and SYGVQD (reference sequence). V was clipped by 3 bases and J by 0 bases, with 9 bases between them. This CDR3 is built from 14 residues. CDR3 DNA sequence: TGCGCCAGCAGTGACCGGGACATCTCCTACGAGCAGTACTTC. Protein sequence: CASSDRDISYEQYF.

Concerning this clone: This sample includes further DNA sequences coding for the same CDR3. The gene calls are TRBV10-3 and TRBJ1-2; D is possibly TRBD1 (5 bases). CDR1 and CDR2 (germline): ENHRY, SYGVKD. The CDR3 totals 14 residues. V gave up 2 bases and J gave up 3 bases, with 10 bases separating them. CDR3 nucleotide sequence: TGTGCCATCAGTGAGGGGGCAGGAGACTATGGCTACACCTTC. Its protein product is CAISEGAGDYGYTF.

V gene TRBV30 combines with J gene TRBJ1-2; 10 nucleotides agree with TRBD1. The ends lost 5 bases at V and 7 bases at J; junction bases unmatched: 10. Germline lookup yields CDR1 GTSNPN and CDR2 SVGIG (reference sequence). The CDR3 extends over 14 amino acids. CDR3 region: CAWSRGTGEGGYTF. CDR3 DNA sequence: TGTGCCTGGTCCAGGGGGACAGGGGAAGGTGGCTACACCTTC.

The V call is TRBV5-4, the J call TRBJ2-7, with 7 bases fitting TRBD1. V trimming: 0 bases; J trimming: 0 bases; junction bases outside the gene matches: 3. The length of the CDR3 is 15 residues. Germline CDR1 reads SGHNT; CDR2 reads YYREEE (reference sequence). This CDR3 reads CASSLVQGSSYEQYF. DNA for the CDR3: TGTGCCAGCAGCTTGGTACAGGGGTCCTCCTACGAGCAGTACTTC. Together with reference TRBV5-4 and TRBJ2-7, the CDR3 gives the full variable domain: ETGVTQSPTHLIKTRGQQVTLRCSSQSGHNTVSWYQQALGQGPQFIFQYYREEENGRGNFPPRFSGLQFPNYSSELNVNALELDDSALYLCASSLVQGSSYEQYFGPGTRLTVT.

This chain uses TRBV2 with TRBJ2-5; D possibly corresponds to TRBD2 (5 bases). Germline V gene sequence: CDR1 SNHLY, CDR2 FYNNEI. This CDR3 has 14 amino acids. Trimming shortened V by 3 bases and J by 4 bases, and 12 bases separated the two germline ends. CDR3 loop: CASSDPRGTETQYF. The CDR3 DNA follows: TGTGCCAGCAGTGATCCCCGGGGAACAGAGACCCAGTACTTC.

The CDR3 DNA sequence: TGTGCCAGCAGTGAACAGGGGGTAGGGCATTTT. Protein sequence: CASSEQGVGHF. This chain joins TRBV6-1 and TRBJ1-5, with 7 bases fitting TRBD1. This CDR3 is 11 amino acids long. After removal of 2 bases from V and 15 bases from J, the junction contained 4 bases not matched to a gene. Germline loops: CDR1 MNHNS, CDR2 SASEGT.

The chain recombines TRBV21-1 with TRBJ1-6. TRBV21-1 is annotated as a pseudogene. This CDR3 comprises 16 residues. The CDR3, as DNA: TGTGCCAGCAGCAATTTCGGCGCAAGGGCTGATTCACCCCTCCACTTT. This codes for CASSNFGARADSPLHF.

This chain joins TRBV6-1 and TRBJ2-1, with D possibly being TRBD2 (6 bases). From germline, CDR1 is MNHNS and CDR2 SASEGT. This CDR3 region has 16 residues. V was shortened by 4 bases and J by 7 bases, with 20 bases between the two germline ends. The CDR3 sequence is CASSAGFLAAGNEQFF. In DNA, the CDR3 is TGTGCCAGCAGTGCAGGATTCTTAGCGGCGGGGAATGAGCAGTTCTTC.

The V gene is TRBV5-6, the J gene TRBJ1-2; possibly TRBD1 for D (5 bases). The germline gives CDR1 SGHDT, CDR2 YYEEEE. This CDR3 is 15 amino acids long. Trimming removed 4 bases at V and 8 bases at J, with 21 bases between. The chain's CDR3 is CASSHAPGPPVGYTF. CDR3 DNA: TGTGCCAGCAGCCATGCCCCGGGACCGCCTGTGGGCTACACCTTC. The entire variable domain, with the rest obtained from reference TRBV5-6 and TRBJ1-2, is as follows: DAGVTQSPTHLIKTRGQQVTLRCSPKSGHDTVSWYQQALGQGPQFIFQYYEEEERQRGNFPDRFSGHQFPNYSSELNVNALLLGDSALYLCASSHAPGPPVGYTFGSGTRLTVV.

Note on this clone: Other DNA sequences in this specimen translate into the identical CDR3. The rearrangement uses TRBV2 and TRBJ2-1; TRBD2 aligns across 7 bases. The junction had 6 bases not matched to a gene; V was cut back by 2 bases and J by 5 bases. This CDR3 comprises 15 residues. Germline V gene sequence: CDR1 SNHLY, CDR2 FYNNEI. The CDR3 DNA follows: TGTGCCAGCAGTGAATCGGGGGGTTGGAACAATGAGCAGTTCTTC. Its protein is CASSESGGWNNEQFF.

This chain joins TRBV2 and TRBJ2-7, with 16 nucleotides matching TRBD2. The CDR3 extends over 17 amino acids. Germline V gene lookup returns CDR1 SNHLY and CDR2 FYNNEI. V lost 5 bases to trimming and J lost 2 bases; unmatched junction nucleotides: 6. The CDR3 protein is CASSPGLAGGPTYEQYF. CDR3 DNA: TGTGCCAGCAGTCCGGGACTAGCGGGGGGGCCCACCTACGAGCAGTACTTC.

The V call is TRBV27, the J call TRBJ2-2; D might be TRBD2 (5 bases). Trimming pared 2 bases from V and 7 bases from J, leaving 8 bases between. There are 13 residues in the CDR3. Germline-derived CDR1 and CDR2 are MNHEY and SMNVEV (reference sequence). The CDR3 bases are TGTGCCAGCAGTTTAGCGGGCCGCGGGGAGCTGTTTTTT. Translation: CASSLAGRGELFF.

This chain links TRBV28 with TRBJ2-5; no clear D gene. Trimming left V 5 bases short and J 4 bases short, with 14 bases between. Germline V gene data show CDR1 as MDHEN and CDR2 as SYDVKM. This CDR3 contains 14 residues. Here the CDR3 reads CASSQTPSGETQYF. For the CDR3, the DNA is TGTGCCAGCAGTCAAACTCCATCGGGAGAGACCCAGTACTTC.

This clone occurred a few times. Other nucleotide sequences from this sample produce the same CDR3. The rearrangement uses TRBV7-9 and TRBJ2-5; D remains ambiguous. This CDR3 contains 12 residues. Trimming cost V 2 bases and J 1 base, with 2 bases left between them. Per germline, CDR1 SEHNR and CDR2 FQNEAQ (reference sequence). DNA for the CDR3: TGTGCCAGCAGCTTAATCCAAGAGACCCAGTACTTC. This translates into CASSLIQETQYF.

The CDR3 DNA follows: TGTGCCAGCACTCCCGCCGGGGCCAATCAGCCCCAGCATTTT. It codes for CASTPAGANQPQHF. This rearrangement joins TRBV6-4 to TRBJ1-5; a possible D gene is TRBD1 (5 bases). V lost 7 bases and J lost 3, with 13 bases in between. Germline CDR1 is MRHNA and CDR2 is SNTAGT. The CDR3 totals 14 residues.

CDR3 residues: CASSESRADTQYF. The CDR3 DNA reads TGTGCCAGCAGTGAAAGTCGAGCAGATACGCAGTATTTT. The chain employs TRBV6-1 and TRBJ2-3; no reliable D call. V lost 2 bases to trimming and J lost 4 bases, with 7 bases between them. Per germline, CDR1 MNHNS and CDR2 SASEGT. CDR3 size: 13 residues.

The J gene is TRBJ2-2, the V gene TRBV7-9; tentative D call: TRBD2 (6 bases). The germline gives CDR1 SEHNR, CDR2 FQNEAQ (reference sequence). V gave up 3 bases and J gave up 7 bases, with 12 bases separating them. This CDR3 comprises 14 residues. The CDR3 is CASSFLGGHGELFF. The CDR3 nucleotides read TGTGCCAGCAGCTTTCTCGGGGGTCACGGGGAGCTGTTTTTT.

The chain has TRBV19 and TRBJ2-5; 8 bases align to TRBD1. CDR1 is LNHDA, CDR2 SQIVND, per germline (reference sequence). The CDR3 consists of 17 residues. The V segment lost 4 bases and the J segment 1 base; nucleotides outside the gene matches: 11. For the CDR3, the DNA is TGTGCCAGTAGTACCCTAGGACAGGGAGCCCTCCAAGAGACCCAGTACTTC. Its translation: CASSTLGQGALQETQYF.

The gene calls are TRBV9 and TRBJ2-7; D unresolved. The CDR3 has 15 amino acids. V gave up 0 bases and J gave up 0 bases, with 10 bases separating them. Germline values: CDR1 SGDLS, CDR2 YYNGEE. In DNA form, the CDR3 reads TGTGCCAGCAGCGTAGATGGCTCAAGCTCCTACGAGCAGTACTTC. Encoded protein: CASSVDGSSSYEQYF.

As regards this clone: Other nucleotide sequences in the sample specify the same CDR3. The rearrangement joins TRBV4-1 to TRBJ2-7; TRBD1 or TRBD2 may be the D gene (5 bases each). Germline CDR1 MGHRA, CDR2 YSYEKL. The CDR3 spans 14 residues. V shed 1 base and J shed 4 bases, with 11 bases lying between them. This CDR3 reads CASSQVVGVYEQYF. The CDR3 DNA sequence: TGCGCCAGCAGCCAAGTCGTGGGGGTGTACGAGCAGTACTTC.

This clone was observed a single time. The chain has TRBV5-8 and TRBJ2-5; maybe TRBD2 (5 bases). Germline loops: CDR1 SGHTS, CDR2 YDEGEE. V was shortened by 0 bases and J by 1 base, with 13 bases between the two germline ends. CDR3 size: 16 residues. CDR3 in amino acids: CASSLDSGFGQETQYF. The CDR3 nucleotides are TGTGCCAGCAGCTTGGATTCGGGATTTGGCCAAGAGACCCAGTACTTC.

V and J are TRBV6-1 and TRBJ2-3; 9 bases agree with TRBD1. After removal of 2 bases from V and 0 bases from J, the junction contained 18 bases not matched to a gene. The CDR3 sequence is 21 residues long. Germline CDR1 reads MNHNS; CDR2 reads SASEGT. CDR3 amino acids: CASSERPPGQGPTTSTDTQYF. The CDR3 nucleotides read TGTGCCAGCAGTGAAAGGCCACCGGGACAGGGACCTACTACTAGCACAGATACGCAGTATTTT.

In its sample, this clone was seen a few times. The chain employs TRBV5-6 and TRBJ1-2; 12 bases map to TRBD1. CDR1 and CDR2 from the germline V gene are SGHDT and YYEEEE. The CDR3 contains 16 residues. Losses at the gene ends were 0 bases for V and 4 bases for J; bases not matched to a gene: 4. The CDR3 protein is CASSLGDRGLSYGYTF. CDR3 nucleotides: TGTGCCAGCAGCTTGGGGGACAGGGGGCTGTCCTATGGCTACACCTTC.